One and the same sample provided the 24 T cell receptor beta chains below, sequenced in a study of shared clonotypes between healthy human individuals. This table comes from immunoSEQ multiplex PCR, and its TCRdb copy is limited to in-frame clones, with some not included. Of about 2.4 million clones listed, approximately 93% are singletons. The sequenced sample was naive CD4+ T cells from PBMCs. As to subset: CD45RA+ positively selected. The source of these receptors is a man younger than 35 in good health. Some clones in this sample may be carry-over from other donors' samples.

The rearrangement joins TRBV7-9 to TRBJ2-5, with a possible D match to TRBD2 (6 bases). The CDR3 runs to 14 residues. The germline CDR1 and CDR2 sequences are SEHNR and FQNEAQ (reference sequence). Trimming removed 1 base from V and 7 bases from J, with 13 bases in between. CDR3 sequence (DNA): TGTGCCAGCAGCTTAGGGGACTCATGGACGACCCAGTACTTC. This gives the protein CASSLGDSWTTQYF. Variable domain in full (rest from reference TRBV7-9 and TRBJ2-5): DTGVSQNPRHKITKRGQNVTFRCDPISEHNRLYWYRQTLGQGPEFLTYFQNEAQLEKSRLLSDRFSAERPKGSFSTLEIQRTEQGDSAMYLCASSLGDSWTTQYFGPGTRLLVL.

The rearrangement links TRBV7-3 to TRBJ2-7; 12 positions agree with TRBD2. Germline CDR1 is SGHTA and CDR2 is FQGTGA. The CDR3 contains 15 residues. Trimming removed 5 bases from V and 1 base from J; junction bases left unmatched: 3. CDR3 bases: TGTGCCAGCAGCATGACTAGCGGGAGTTCCTACGAGCAGTACTTC. Amino acid sequence: CASSMTSGSSYEQYF.

On this clone: The same CDR3 can be traced to other DNA sequences in this sample. The chain joins TRBV30 to TRBJ1-3, with D hard to call. Per the germline V gene, CDR1 is GTSNPN and CDR2 is SVGIG (reference sequence). This CDR3 is 13 amino acids long. V was pared by 2 bases and J by 2 bases, with 7 bases between. As DNA, the CDR3 is TGTGCCTGGAGTCTTCTAACTGGAAACACCATATATTTT. This encodes CAWSLLTGNTIYF.

This chain uses TRBV5-6 with TRBJ1-4; tentative D call: TRBD1 (5 bases). There are 14 residues in the CDR3. V was shortened by 1 base and J by 12 bases, with 16 bases between the two germline ends. The germline V gene has CDR1 SGHDT and CDR2 YYEEEE. Here the CDR3 reads CASSLYGARRELFF. CDR3 DNA sequence: TGTGCCAGCAGCTTGTATGGGGCGCGGAGGGAACTGTTTTTT.

On this clone itself: Other nucleotide sequences from this sample produce the same CDR3. CDR3 protein: CASSSTGGSGNTIYF. The CDR3 DNA sequence: TGTGCCAGCAGTTCTACAGGGGGCTCTGGAAACACCATATATTTT. The chain links TRBV28 to TRBJ1-3, with 8 bases identical to TRBD1. The V segment lost 4 bases and the J segment 0 bases; nucleotides outside the gene matches: 2. The CDR3 loop spans 15 amino acids. Germline V gene lookup returns CDR1 MDHEN and CDR2 SYDVKM.

The chain carries TRBV18 and TRBJ2-7; tentatively, D is TRBD1 or TRBD2 (5 bases each). Trimming took off 5 bases at V and 6 bases at J, with 20 bases between the two ends. Germline assignment: CDR1 KGHSH and CDR2 LQKENI. This CDR3 contains 15 residues. In DNA, the CDR3 is TGTGCCAGCTCATCTTCCGGGACCTCCGTGGGCGAGCAGTACTTC. Translating it yields CASSSSGTSVGEQYF.

V is TRBV11-2 and J is TRBJ1-2; D unresolved. The V end lost 5 bases, the J end lost 3 bases, and 13 bases lay between the germline ends. The CDR3 consists of 14 residues. Germline CDR1 reads SGHAT; CDR2 reads FQNNGV. The CDR3 DNA reads as TGTGCCAGCAGCAGCACAGCCGGGGACTATGGCTACACCTTC. Translated: CASSSTAGDYGYTF.

The CDR3 DNA follows: TGTGCCAGCAGTTACCTTATCTCCTACGAGCAGTACTTC. The encoded protein is CASSYLISYEQYF. The chain couples TRBV6-6 to TRBJ2-7, with unresolved D. The CDR3 is 13 amino acids. V was pared by 2 bases and J by 0 bases, with 5 bases between. Looked up from germline, CDR1 is MNHNY and CDR2 is SVGAGI (reference sequence).

The chain has TRBV4-3 and TRBJ2-5, with 9 bases identical to TRBD1. V lost 4 bases, J lost 5 bases, and 14 bases stayed unmatched. This CDR3 comprises 17 residues. Germline V gene sequence: CDR1 LGHNA, CDR2 YSLEER. The CDR3 here is CASSPTTYRGLGETQYF. CDR3 DNA: TGCGCCAGCAGCCCCACGACTTACAGGGGGCTAGGGGAGACCCAGTACTTC.

The rearrangement links TRBV7-2 to TRBJ1-1; the D is unclear. V was shortened by 3 bases and J by 6 bases, with 11 bases between the two germline ends. The CDR3 is made up of 13 amino acids. Per germline, CDR1 SGHTA and CDR2 FQGNSA. The DNA for the CDR3 is TGTGCCAGCAGCTTTTACGAGGGTTCTGAAGCTTTCTTT. Encoded protein: CASSFYEGSEAFF.

The gene calls are TRBV4-1 and TRBJ2-7, with 8 bases lining up with TRBD1. The ends lost 1 base at V and 6 bases at J; junction bases unmatched: 11. The V gene's germline CDR1 is MGHRA and CDR2 YSYEKL. The CDR3 is 16 residues long. The CDR3 spells CASSQVLDRARREQYF. CDR3 nucleotides: TGCGCCAGCAGCCAAGTTCTGGACAGGGCGCGGCGCGAGCAGTACTTC.

Comments on this clone: Other DNA variants within this sample encode the same CDR3. This sequence joins TRBV5-1 and TRBJ2-3; 7 bases align to TRBD1. This CDR3 comprises 14 residues. Unmatched junction bases numbered 4, after V lost 4 bases and J lost 2 bases. The germline V gene has CDR1 SGHRS and CDR2 YFSETQ. DNA for the CDR3: TGCGCCAGCAGCCTGGGACAGCCCACAGATACGCAGTATTTT. Translated, it gives CASSLGQPTDTQYF.

The gene calls are TRBV29-1 and TRBJ2-3; TRBD2 agrees at 8 bases. Trimming took 0 bases from V and 4 from J; bases not matched to a gene: 6. Germline values: CDR1 SQVTM, CDR2 ANQGSEA. This CDR3 is 15 amino acids long. In DNA, the CDR3 is TGCAGCGTTGAAGATCCGGCGGGAGGAGCAGATACGCAGTATTTT. Protein product: CSVEDPAGGADTQYF.

Concerning this clone: Other DNA sequences in the sample encode the same CDR3. The V call is TRBV29-1, the J call TRBJ2-7; no reliable D call. Deletions cut 1 base from V and 1 base from J, with 5 bases between. There are 12 residues in the CDR3. In germline, CDR1 is SQVTM, CDR2 ANQGSEA. The CDR3 sequence is CSVEGLSYEQYF. CDR3 DNA sequence: TGCAGCGTTGAAGGGCTTTCCTACGAGCAGTACTTC.

V usage is TRBV5-6 and J usage is TRBJ2-7, with 10 bases that match TRBD2. There are 17 residues in the CDR3. V shed 4 bases, J shed 0 bases, and the junction held 10 bases outside the gene matches. Germline values: CDR1 SGHDT, CDR2 YYEEEE. The CDR3 is CASSVTGLADTSYEQYF. The CDR3 nucleotides are TGTGCCAGCAGCGTGACCGGACTAGCGGACACCTCCTACGAGCAGTACTTC.

The gene calls are TRBV5-5 and TRBJ1-2; 7 bases fit TRBD1. This CDR3 spans 17 amino acids. Germline CDR1 SGHKS, CDR2 YYEKEE (reference sequence). V lost 4 bases and J lost 5; bases outside the gene matches: 17. The CDR3 DNA follows: TGTGCCAGCAGCCCGCGAGCCGACAGGACAGGAACATATGGCTACACCTTC. Protein product: CASSPRADRTGTYGYTF.

The chain has TRBV2 and TRBJ1-6, with D tentatively TRBD1 (5 bases). This CDR3 has 19 amino acids. CDR1 and CDR2 from the germline V gene are SNHLY and FYNNEI. Trimming stripped 7 bases from V and 0 bases from J, with 22 bases between. In DNA form, the CDR3 reads TGTGCCAGCACTTCTCATGGGGACCCAACGAGCTCCTATAATTCACCCCTCCACTTT. Translation gives CASTSHGDPTSSYNSPLHF.

This chain joins TRBV7-2 and TRBJ1-5; a weak D match, TRBD1 (6 bases). Germline lookup yields CDR1 SGHTA and CDR2 FQGNSA. V was cut by 2 bases and J by 2 bases, with 16 bases left in between. This CDR3 has 17 amino acids. The CDR3 region is CASSLLGGYRGNQPQHF. In nucleotides, the CDR3 is TGTGCCAGCAGCTTACTGGGGGGTTACAGGGGCAATCAGCCCCAGCATTTT.

This clone was seen more than once but under ten times. This chain joins TRBV6-1 and TRBJ1-1; D gene unclear. Germline V gene sequence: CDR1 MNHNS, CDR2 SASEGT. The length of the CDR3 is 14 residues. The V and J ends lost 0 bases and 1 base respectively, with 6 bases between them. CDR3 amino acids: CASSEAGKNTEAFF. In DNA form, the CDR3 reads TGTGCCAGCAGTGAAGCGGGGAAGAACACTGAAGCTTTCTTT.

This chain joins TRBV7-2 and TRBJ1-2; the D gene is possibly TRBD1 (5 bases). V gave up 7 bases and J gave up 1 base, with 16 bases separating them. The V gene's germline CDR1 is SGHTA and CDR2 FQGNSA. CDR3 length: 15 residues. CDR3 loop: CASTITTGLNYGYTF. The CDR3 DNA reads TGTGCCAGCACTATAACTACGGGGCTTAACTATGGCTACACCTTC.

The chain joins TRBV1 to TRBJ1-3. TRBV1 is listed as a pseudogene. CDR3 length: 14 amino acids. The CDR3 nucleotides read TGCACCAGCAGCCAAAGCGGCAGTGGAAACACCATATATTTT. Its protein product is CTSSQSGSGNTIYF.

With regard to this clone: Other DNA sequences in this sample translate to the same CDR3. The chain carries TRBV30 and TRBJ1-6; TRBD1 is a possible D gene (6 bases). CDR3 length equals 14 residues. CDR1 GTSNPN and CDR2 SVGIG come from the germline V gene (reference sequence). With 0 bases removed from V and 7 bases from J, the gap between germline ends came to 10 bases. CDR3 in amino acids: CAWSVGQGNSPLHF. Written as DNA, the CDR3 is TGTGCCTGGAGTGTAGGCCAGGGGAATTCACCCCTCCACTTT.

The gene calls are TRBV5-4 and TRBJ2-1; D may correspond to TRBD1 or TRBD2 (5 bases each). Trimming stripped 0 bases from V and 9 bases from J, with 16 bases between. The CDR3 totals 15 residues. Germline V CDR1 and CDR2: SGHNT, YYREEE (reference sequence). The chain's CDR3 is CASSLAARGGTEQFF. In nucleotides, the CDR3 is TGTGCCAGCAGCTTGGCCGCCCGGGGCGGCACTGAGCAGTTCTTC.

The chain carries TRBV5-1 and TRBJ1-2; weak D call: TRBD1 (5 bases). The CDR3 contains 14 residues. CDR1 and CDR2 from the germline V gene are SGHRS and YFSETQ. The V and J ends lost 0 bases and 4 bases respectively, with 10 bases between them. CDR3 bases: TGCGCCAGCAGCTTGGTAGGGGATACCTATGGCTACACCTTC. It translates to CASSLVGDTYGYTF.